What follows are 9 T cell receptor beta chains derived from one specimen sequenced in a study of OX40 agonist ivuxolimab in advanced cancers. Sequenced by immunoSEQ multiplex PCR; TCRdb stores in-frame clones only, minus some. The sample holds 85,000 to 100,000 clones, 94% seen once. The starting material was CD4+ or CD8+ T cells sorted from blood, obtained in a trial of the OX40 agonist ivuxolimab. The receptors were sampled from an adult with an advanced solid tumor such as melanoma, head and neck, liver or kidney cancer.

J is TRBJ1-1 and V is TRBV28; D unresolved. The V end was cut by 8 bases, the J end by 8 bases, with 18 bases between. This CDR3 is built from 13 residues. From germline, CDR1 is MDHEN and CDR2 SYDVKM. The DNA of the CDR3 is TGTGCCAGCCTTTCATTTGTAGGTTGGGAAGCTTTCTTT. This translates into CASLSFVGWEAFF.

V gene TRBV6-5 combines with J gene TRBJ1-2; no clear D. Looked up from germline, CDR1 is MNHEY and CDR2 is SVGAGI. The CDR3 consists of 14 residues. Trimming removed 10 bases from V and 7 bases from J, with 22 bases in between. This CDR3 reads CATQVPKKLSGYTF. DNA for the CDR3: TGTGCCACCCAAGTCCCAAAAAAGCTCTCTGGCTACACCTTC.

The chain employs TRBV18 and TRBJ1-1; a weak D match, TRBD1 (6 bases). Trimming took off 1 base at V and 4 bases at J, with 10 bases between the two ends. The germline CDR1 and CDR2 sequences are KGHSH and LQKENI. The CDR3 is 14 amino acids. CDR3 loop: CASSPRRGTTEAFF. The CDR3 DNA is TGTGCCAGCTCACCACGGAGGGGGACCACTGAAGCTTTCTTT.

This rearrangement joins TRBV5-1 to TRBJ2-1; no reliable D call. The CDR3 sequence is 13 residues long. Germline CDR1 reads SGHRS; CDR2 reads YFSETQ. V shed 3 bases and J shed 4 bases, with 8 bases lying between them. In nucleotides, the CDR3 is TGCGCCAGCAGCTCGGACGTTTACAATGAGCAGTTCTTC. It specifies CASSSDVYNEQFF.

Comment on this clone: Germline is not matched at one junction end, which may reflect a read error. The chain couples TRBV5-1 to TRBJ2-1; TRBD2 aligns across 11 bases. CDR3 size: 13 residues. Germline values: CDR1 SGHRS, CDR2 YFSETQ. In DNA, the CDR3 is TGCGCCAGCAGCCCCGAGAATCTAGCGGGAGGCATCTTC. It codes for CASSPENLAGGIF.

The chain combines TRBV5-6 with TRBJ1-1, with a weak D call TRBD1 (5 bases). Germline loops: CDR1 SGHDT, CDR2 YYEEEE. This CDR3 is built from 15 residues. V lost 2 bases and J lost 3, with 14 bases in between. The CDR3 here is CASSFGGFGHTEAFF. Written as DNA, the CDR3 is TGTGCCAGCAGCTTCGGGGGGTTCGGGCACACTGAAGCTTTCTTT.

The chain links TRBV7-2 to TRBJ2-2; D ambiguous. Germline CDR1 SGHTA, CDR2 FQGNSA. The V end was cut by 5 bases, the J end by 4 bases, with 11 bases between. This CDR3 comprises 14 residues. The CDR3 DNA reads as TGTGCCAGCAGCCCACCACCCCTCACCGGGGAGCTGTTTTTT. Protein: CASSPPPLTGELFF.

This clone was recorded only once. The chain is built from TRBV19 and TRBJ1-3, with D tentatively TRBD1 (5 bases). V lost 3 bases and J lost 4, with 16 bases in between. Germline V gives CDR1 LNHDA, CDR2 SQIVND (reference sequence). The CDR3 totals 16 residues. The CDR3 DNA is TGTGCCAGTAGTATGGTTGGGACGAGATCGGGAAACACCATATATTTT. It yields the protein CASSMVGTRSGNTIYF. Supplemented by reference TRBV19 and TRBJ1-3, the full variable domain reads DGGITQSPKYLFRKEGQNVTLSCEQNLNHDAMYWYRQDPGQGLRLIYYSQIVNDFQKGDIAEGYSVSREKKESFPLTVTSAQKNPTAFYLCASSMVGTRSGNTIYFGEGSWLTVV.

The CDR3 is CASSIQVPYGYTF. Here the CDR3 DNA reads TGTGCCAGTAGTATACAGGTCCCGTATGGCTACACCTTC. This chain joins TRBV19 and TRBJ1-2; D ambiguous. This CDR3 has 13 residues. Trimming cost V 2 bases and J 5 bases, with 9 bases left between them. Per germline, CDR1 LNHDA and CDR2 SQIVND (reference sequence).